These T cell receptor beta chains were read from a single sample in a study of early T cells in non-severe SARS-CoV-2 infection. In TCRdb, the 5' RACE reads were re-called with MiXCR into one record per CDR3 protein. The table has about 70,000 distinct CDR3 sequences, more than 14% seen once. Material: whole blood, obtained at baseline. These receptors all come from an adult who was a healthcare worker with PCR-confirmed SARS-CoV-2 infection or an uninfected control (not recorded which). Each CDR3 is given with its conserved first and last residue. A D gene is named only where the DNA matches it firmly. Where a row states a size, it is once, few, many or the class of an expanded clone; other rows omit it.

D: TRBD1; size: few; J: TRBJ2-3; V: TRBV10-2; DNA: TGCGCCAGCAGTCATGCGGGACAGGGAGGAGATACGCAGTATTTT; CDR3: CASSHAGQGGDTQYF
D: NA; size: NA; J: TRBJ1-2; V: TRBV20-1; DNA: TGCAGTGCTAGAGAAACGGGGGGCAATTATGGCTACACCTTC; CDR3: CSARETGGNYGYTF
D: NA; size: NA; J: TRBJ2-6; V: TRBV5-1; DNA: TGCGCCAGCAGCTCCACGGCTGGGGCCAACGTCCTGACTTTC; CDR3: CASSSTAGANVLTF
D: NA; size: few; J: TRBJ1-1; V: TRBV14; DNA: TGTGCCAGCAGCCAAATGGGCACAGGGAACACTGAAGCTTTCTTT; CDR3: CASSQMGTGNTEAFF
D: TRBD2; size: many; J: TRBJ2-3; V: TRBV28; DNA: TGTGCCACAGCGGGACTCACAGATACGCAGTATTTT; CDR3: CATAGLTDTQYF
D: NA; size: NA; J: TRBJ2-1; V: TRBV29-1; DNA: TGCAGCCTCCGTGGCCGGAGCTCCTACAATGAGCAGTTCTTC; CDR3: CSLRGRSSYNEQFF
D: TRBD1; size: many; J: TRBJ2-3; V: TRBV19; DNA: TGTGCCAGTAGTCCCCGGACAGGGGCTGATACGCAGTATTTT; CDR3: CASSPRTGADTQYF
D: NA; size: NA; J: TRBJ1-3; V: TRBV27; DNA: TGTGCCAGCAGTAGAGGAGGGATCGGAAACACCATATATTTT; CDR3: CASSRGGIGNTIYF
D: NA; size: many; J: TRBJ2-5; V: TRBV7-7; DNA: TGTGCCAGCAGCTTAGGTTCCGGAGGGGAGACCCAGTACTTC; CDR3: CASSLGSGGETQYF
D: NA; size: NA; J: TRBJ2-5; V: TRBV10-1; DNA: TGCGCCAGCAGTGAGTCTGGGCCGGGAGAGACCCAGTACTTC; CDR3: CASSESGPGETQYF
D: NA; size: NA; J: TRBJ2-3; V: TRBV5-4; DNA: TGTGCCAGCAGCTTGGCCGGCAGGTCGGCAGATACGCAGTATTTT; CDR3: CASSLAGRSADTQYF
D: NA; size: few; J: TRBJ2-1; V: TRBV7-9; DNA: TGTGCCAGCAGCCCCCGACTCCTCGCTGAGCAGTTCTTC; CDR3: CASSPRLLAEQFF
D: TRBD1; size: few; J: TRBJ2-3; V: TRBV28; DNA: TGTGCCAGCAGCGAGGGGGCAGGGACCACAGATACGCAGTATTTT; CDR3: CASSEGAGTTDTQYF
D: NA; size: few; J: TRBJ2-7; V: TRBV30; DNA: TGTGCCTGGAGTGCGCTCACCCAGCGGCTAGGCTCACGGCAGTACTTC; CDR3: CAWSALTQRLGSRQYF
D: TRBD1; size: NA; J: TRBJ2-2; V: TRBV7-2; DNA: TGTGCCAGCAGCGGACAGGAATTGGACACCGGGGAGCTGTTTTTT; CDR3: CASSGQELDTGELFF
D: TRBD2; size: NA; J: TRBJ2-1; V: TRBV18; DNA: TGTGCCAGCTCACCAGTACGGACTAGCGGGAAGAGGGACAATGAGCAGTTCTTC; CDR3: CASSPVRTSGKRDNEQFF
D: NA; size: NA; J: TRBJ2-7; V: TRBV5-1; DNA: TGCGCCAGCAGCTCCGATTTGGCCCCCTACGAGCAGTACTTC; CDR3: CASSSDLAPYEQYF
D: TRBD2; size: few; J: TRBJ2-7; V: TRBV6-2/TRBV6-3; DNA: TGTGCCAGCAGTTACCGCGGGACTAGCTACGAGCAGTACTTC; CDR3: CASSYRGTSYEQYF
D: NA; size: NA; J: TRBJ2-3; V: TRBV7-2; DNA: TGTGCCACCCCCCTTGCGCCTCTCCAGAGCACAGATACGCAGTATTTT; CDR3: CATPLAPLQSTDTQYF
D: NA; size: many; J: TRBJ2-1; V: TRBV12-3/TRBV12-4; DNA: TGTGCCAGCAGTTCTTCCGGGACTCCCTCAAGAAATGAGCAGTTCTTC; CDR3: CASSSSGTPSRNEQFF